This T cell receptor beta chain emerged from a study of blood T cell repertoires in COVID-19. Authors' analysis steps: Reference gene primer amplification yielded estimated nucleated cell counts. The assay was immunoSEQ multiplex PCR, and TCRdb's table has in-frame clones only and misses some. Clone size and V and J calls were adopted from that table, with D and trimming inferred from the DNA. Of approximately 440,000 clones in the sample, around 87% were seen once. The CDR3 has 17 residues. After removal of 5 bases from V and 6 bases from J, the junction contained 9 bases not matched to a gene. The germline gives CDR1 LGHDT, CDR2 YNNKEL (reference sequence). Each participant's cohort was designated according to participant-reported clinical history.

The sequence derives from a woman aged 18-29 years who had recovered from COVID-19. Sequencing was carried out using PBMCs or T cells enriched from blood (not recorded which). The V gene is TRBV3-1 (or the pseudogene TRBV3-2), the J gene TRBJ2-2, with TRBD2 matching over 13 bases. CDR3 loop: CASSFTSGGAMAGELFF. The CDR3 DNA reads TGTGCCAGCAGCTTCACTAGCGGGGGGGCAATGGCCGGGGAGCTGTTTTTT.